The 9 T cell receptor beta chains presented below share a single source sample, sequenced in a study of Graves' ophthalmopathy and Graves' hyperthyroidism. Amplified TCR beta CDR3 regions were obtained using RNA transcripts as template. Second-round multiplex PCR came after first-round RT-PCR with HTBI primers. TCRdb processed the multiplex PCR reads anew with MiXCR; each CDR3 protein has one entry. In the table there are a few hundred thousand distinct CDR3 sequences, around 17% of which are singletons. The source material was peripheral blood. The source is a woman under 30 with Graves' ophthalmopathy.

The chain carries TRBV4-2 and TRBJ1-5; a possible D gene is TRBD1 (6 bases). From germline, CDR1 is LGHNA and CDR2 YNFKEQ. The CDR3 sequence is 14 residues long. Deletions cut 0 bases from V and 6 bases from J, with 9 bases between. Here the CDR3 reads CASSQDRGLQPQHF. CDR3 DNA: TGTGCCAGCAGCCAAGACCGGGGGCTTCAGCCCCAGCATTTT.

This clonotype was observed at least ten times. V and J are TRBV6-5 and TRBJ2-5; possibly TRBD1 for D (7 bases). Germline V CDR1 and CDR2: MNHEY, SVGAGI. The CDR3 consists of 16 residues. Trimming stripped 4 bases from V and 3 bases from J, with 18 bases between. CDR3 bases: TGTGCCAGCAGTTTCGCCTTCAGGGGGGTGGAAGAGACCCAGTACTTC. Its protein product is CASSFAFRGVEETQYF.

This clonotype was counted at least ten times. This rearrangement joins TRBV15 to TRBJ2-2; 15 nucleotides agree with TRBD2. V shed 3 bases and J 2 bases; nucleotides not matched to a gene: 7. Germline CDR1 and CDR2: LNHNV and YYDKDF (reference sequence). The CDR3 loop spans 19 amino acids. CDR3 coding DNA: TGTGCCACCAGCAGGGGACTAGCGGGAGGCCAACGTAACACCGGGGAGCTGTTTTTT. It codes for CATSRGLAGGQRNTGELFF.

There are many counts of this clonotype. This chain connects TRBV7-3 to TRBJ2-6; TRBD1 matches 10 bases. Germline V gene sequence: CDR1 SGHTA, CDR2 FQGTGA. V was clipped by 0 bases and J by 4 bases; unmatched bases: 3. The CDR3 is made up of 17 amino acids. In DNA, the CDR3 is TGTGCCAGCAGCTTAACGACAGGGGGCGCAGGGGCCAACGTCCTGACTTTC. Amino acid sequence: CASSLTTGGAGANVLTF.

The rearrangement joins TRBV29-1 to TRBJ2-7, with D maybe TRBD2 (6 bases). This CDR3 has 16 amino acids. Germline CDR1 SQVTM, CDR2 ANQGSEA. V lost 0 bases, J lost 6 bases, and 21 bases lay in between. CDR3 nucleotide sequence: TGCAGCGTTGAAGAGGGGGGTAGGGGTCTTTTTCCCGAGCAGTACTTC. Translated, it gives CSVEEGGRGLFPEQYF.

This clonotype was observed many times. The chain recombines TRBV28 with TRBJ2-4; D is uncertain. CDR3 length: 13 amino acids. The germline gives CDR1 MDHEN, CDR2 SYDVKM. V lost 8 bases and J lost 3, with 11 bases in between. As DNA, the CDR3 is TGTGCCAGCGACGGATGGGACAAAAACATTCAGTACTTC. Translated: CASDGWDKNIQYF.

The chain combines TRBV6-1 with TRBJ2-7, with TRBD1 identical over 9 bases. The germline CDR1 and CDR2 sequences are MNHNS and SASEGT. This CDR3 comprises 15 residues. J was trimmed by 3 bases and V by 1 base; bases with no gene match: 4. CDR3: CASSEVGQGVYEQYF. The CDR3 DNA reads as TGTGCCAGCAGTGAAGTGGGACAGGGTGTCTACGAGCAGTACTTC.

The V and J genes are TRBV27 and TRBJ2-5; D gene ambiguous. Looked up from germline, CDR1 is MNHEY and CDR2 is SMNVEV (reference sequence). Deletions cut 5 bases from V and 2 bases from J, with 12 bases between. The CDR3 covers 14 residues. The CDR3 DNA is TGTGCCAGCAGTCCCTCCTGGGATCAAGAGACCCAGTACTTC. Its translation is CASSPSWDQETQYF.

There are many counts of this clonotype. The chain uses TRBV5-1 and TRBJ2-7; TRBD1 is a possible D gene (7 bases). The V end lost 6 bases, the J end lost 4 bases, and 23 bases lay between the germline ends. The CDR3 sequence is 16 residues long. Germline values: CDR1 SGHRS, CDR2 YFSETQ. CDR3 sequence: CASKIGQGGILYEQYF. For the CDR3, the DNA is TGCGCCAGCAAAATTGGGCAGGGGGGCATTCTTTACGAGCAGTACTTC.